What follows describes a single T cell receptor (beta chain). This entry belongs to a study of shared T cell receptors in the human thymus. Clones were sequenced by immunoSEQ multiplex PCR, and TCRdb holds only the in-frame ones, with some missing. There are 500,000 to 750,000 clones in the sample; approximately 88% occur only once, and 0.0095% to 0.012% lies in the top ten. These data were also filed under a second study, of human thymus T cells. This second report adds: Resections removed during corrective heart surgery provided the thymus tissue used. Gene usage (both V and J) appeared biased in thymic and blood repertoires. Related research reported highly overlapping thymic repertoires among unrelated individuals.

The clonotype comes from a boy under two years old with a congenital heart defect. The sequenced material came from thymocytes.

The CDR3: CASRQHTGELFF. CDR3 DNA sequence: TGTGCCAGCAGACAGCACACCGGGGAGCTGTTTTTT. The chain has TRBV27 and TRBJ2-2; D call uncertain. Germline CDR1 and CDR2: MNHEY and SMNVEV (reference sequence). The V end lost 6 bases, the J end lost 3 bases, and 5 bases lay between the germline ends. There are 12 residues in the CDR3.